Each of the 8 T cell receptor beta chains below was sequenced from the same sample in a study of cytomegalovirus exposure and HLA in healthy donors. The PCR had 60 Vbeta and 13 Jbeta primers. TCRdb keeps only in-frame clones here, not all; method: immunoSEQ multiplex PCR. The profile covers 150,000 to 200,000 clones, with roughly 79% appearing a single time and more than 2% taken by the ten largest. Specimen: PBMCs. The receptors derive from a woman aged 25 to 45 in good health and CMV-seropositive.

The chain employs TRBV5-6 and TRBJ1-2; 8 bases map to TRBD1. V dropped 4 bases and J dropped 4; count of bases not matched to a gene: 9. This CDR3 is built from 15 residues. From germline, CDR1 is SGHDT and CDR2 YYEEEE. CDR3 DNA: TGTGCCAGCAGCCCGAGACAGGGGATACCCTATGGCTACACCTTC. This encodes CASSPRQGIPYGYTF.

The chain couples TRBV5-1 to TRBJ1-1; TRBD1 matches 8 bases. The CDR3 is made up of 13 amino acids. After removal of 4 bases from V and 4 bases from J, the junction contained 3 bases not matched to a gene. Germline CDR1 and CDR2: SGHRS and YFSETQ. The CDR3 spells CASSTGGGTEAFF. The CDR3 DNA reads TGCGCCAGCAGCACAGGGGGGGGCACTGAAGCTTTCTTT.

The sample holds a few counts of this clone. This chain connects TRBV10-3 to TRBJ1-2, with D possibly being TRBD1 (5 bases). CDR3 length equals 14 residues. Germline CDR1 and CDR2: ENHRY and SYGVKD. V was pared by 4 bases and J by 6 bases, with 15 bases between. The CDR3 nucleotides are TGTGCCATCAGTGGGACACCAGGGAGGAATGGCTACACCTTC. Amino acids: CAISGTPGRNGYTF.

The chain has TRBV2 and TRBJ1-1; D might be TRBD1 (5 bases). The CDR3 runs to 13 residues. Germline lookup yields CDR1 SNHLY and CDR2 FYNNEI. With 8 bases removed from V and 7 bases from J, the gap between germline ends came to 17 bases. The CDR3 loop reads CASGLGVRVEAFF. DNA for the CDR3: TGTGCCAGCGGCCTAGGGGTTCGGGTTGAAGCTTTCTTT.

The chain recombines TRBV19 with TRBJ2-1; D is possibly TRBD2 (6 bases). V was pared by 5 bases and J by 5 bases, with 25 bases between. This CDR3 has 18 residues. Germline V gene sequence: CDR1 LNHDA, CDR2 SQIVND (reference sequence). The DNA for the CDR3 is TGTGCCAGTAGTCCCTGGGGTCTCGATAGCGGAGGAAACAATGAGCAGTTCTTC. This codes for CASSPWGLDSGGNNEQFF.

The genes are TRBV2 and TRBJ1-2; 8 bases are shared with TRBD1. The V and J ends lost 10 bases and 4 bases, in that order; junction bases with no gene match: 5. Germline V gives CDR1 SNHLY, CDR2 FYNNEI. The CDR3 spans 12 residues. This CDR3 is CATQGAGYGYTF. CDR3 DNA: TGTGCCACTCAGGGGGCGGGCTATGGCTACACCTTC.

The chain couples TRBV5-8 to TRBJ1-5; D remains unclear. CDR1 and CDR2 (germline): SGHTS, YDEGEE. This CDR3 is built from 15 residues. Between the trimmed V and J ends, which lost 3 bases and 4 bases, there was a span of 14 bases. DNA of the CDR3: TGTGCCAGCAGCTCTAGGGAGATTGGAAATCAGCCCCAGCATTTT. It is translated as CASSSREIGNQPQHF.

The sample holds one count of this clone. The chain combines TRBV5-1 with TRBJ1-5; weak D call: TRBD1 (5 bases). Germline V gives CDR1 SGHRS, CDR2 YFSETQ. Trimming took off 4 bases at V and 5 bases at J, with 13 bases between the two ends. The CDR3 runs to 14 residues. The CDR3 spells CASSVRQGDQPQHF. The CDR3 DNA reads as TGCGCCAGCAGCGTGAGGCAGGGCGATCAGCCCCAGCATTTT.